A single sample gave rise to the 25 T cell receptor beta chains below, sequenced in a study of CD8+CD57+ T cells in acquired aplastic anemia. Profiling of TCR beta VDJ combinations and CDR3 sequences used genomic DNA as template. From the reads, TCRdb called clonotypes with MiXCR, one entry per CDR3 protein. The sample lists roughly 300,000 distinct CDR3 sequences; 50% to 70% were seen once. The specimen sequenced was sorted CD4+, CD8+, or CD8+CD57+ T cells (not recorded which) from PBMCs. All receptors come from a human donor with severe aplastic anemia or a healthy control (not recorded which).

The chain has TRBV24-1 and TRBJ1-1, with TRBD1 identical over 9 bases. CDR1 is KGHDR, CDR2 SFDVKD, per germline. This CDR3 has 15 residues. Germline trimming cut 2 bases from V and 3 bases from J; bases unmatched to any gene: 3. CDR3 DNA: TGTGCCACCAGTGATTCGAGACAGGGGGACACTGAAGCTTTCTTT. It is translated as CATSDSRQGDTEAFF.

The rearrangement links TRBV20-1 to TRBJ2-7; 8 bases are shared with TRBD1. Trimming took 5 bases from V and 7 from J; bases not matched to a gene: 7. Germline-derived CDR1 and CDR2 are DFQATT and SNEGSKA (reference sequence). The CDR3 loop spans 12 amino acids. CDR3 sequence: CSAARGLGEQYF. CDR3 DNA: TGCAGTGCTGCCAGGGGGCTGGGTGAGCAGTACTTC.

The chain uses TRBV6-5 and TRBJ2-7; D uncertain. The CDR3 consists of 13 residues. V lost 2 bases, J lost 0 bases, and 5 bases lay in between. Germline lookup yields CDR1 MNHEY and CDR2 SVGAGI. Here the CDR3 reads CASSYEVSYEQYF. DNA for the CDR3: TGTGCCAGCAGTTACGAGGTCTCCTACGAGCAGTACTTC.

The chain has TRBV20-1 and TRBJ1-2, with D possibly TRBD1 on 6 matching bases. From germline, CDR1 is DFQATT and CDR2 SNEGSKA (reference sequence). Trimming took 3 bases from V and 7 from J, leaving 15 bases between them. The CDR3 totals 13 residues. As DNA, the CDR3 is TGCAGTGCTAGGATGGGGGGGGCTAGTGGCTACACCTTC. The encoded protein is CSARMGGASGYTF.

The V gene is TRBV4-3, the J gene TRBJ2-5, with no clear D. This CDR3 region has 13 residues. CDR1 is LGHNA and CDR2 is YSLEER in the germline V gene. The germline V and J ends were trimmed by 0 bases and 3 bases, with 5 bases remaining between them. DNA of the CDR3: TGCGCCAGCAGCCAAGACTCCGAAGAGACCCAGTACTTC. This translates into CASSQDSEETQYF.

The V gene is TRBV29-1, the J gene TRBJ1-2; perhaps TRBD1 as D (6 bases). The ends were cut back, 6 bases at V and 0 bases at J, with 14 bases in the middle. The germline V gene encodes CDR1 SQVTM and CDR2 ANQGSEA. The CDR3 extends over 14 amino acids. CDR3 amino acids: CSVVGGATNYGYTF. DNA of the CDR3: TGCAGCGTCGTCGGGGGGGCGACTAACTATGGCTACACCTTC.

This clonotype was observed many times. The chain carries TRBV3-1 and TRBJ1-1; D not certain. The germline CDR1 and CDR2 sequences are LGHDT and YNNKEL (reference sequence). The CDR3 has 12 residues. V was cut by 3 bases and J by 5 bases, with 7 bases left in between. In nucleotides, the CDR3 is TGTGCCAGCAGCCAGGGATGGACTGAAGCTTTCTTT. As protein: CASSQGWTEAFF.

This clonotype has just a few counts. The CDR3 region has the DNA TGTGCCATCGGCTTCAATGAGCAGTTCTTC. It encodes CAIGFNEQFF. This rearrangement joins TRBV10-3 to TRBJ2-1; unclear D gene. Looked up from germline, CDR1 is ENHRY and CDR2 is SYGVKD. This CDR3 has 10 residues. V shed 8 bases and J shed 6 bases, with 5 bases lying between them.

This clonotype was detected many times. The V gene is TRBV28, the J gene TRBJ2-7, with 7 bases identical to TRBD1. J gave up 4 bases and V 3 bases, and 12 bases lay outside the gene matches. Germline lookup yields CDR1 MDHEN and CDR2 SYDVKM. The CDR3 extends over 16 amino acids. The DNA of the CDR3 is TGTGCCAGCAGTTTTTTCCCCGGGACAGCGGCATACGAGCAGTACTTC. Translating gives CASSFFPGTAAYEQYF.

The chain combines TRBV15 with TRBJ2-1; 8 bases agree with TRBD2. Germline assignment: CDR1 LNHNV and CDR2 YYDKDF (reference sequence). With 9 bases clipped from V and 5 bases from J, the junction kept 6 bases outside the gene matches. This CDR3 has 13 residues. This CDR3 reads CATKRGPHNEQFF. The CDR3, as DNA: TGTGCCACGAAGCGGGGGCCCCACAATGAGCAGTTCTTC.

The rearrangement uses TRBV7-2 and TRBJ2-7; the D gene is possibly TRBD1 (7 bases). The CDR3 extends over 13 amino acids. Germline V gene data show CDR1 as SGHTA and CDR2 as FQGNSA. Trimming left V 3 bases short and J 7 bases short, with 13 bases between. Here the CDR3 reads CASSLGRGREQYF. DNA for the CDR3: TGTGCCAGCAGCTTGGGCAGGGGGAGGGAGCAGTACTTC.

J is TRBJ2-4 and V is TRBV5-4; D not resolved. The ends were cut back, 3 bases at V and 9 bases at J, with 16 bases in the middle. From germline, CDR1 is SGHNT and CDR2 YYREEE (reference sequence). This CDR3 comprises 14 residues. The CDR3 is CASSSVTPWGIQYF. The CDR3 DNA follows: TGTGCCAGCAGCTCAGTGACTCCTTGGGGCATTCAGTACTTC. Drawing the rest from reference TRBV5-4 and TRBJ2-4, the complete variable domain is ETGVTQSPTHLIKTRGQQVTLRCSSQSGHNTVSWYQQALGQGPQFIFQYYREEENGRGNFPPRFSGLQFPNYSSELNVNALELDDSALYLCASSSVTPWGIQYFGAGTRLSVL.

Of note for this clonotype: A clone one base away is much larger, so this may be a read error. CDR3 DNA sequence: TGTGCCAGCAGTTTAGGGCAGGAGAATCAGCCCCAGCATTTT. Translation gives CASSLGQENQPQHF. The chain employs TRBV24-1 and TRBJ1-5; no definite D call. Germline CDR1 reads KGHDR; CDR2 reads SFDVKD. This CDR3 has 14 residues.

The CDR3 loop is CSVGDGGAGNTIYF. For the CDR3, the DNA is TGCAGCGTTGGGGATGGGGGGGCTGGAAACACCATATATTTT. The chain recombines TRBV29-1 with TRBJ1-3; D is perhaps TRBD1 (5 bases). The CDR3 loop spans 14 amino acids. Between the trimmed V and J ends, which lost 4 bases and 2 bases, there was a span of 12 bases. CDR1 is SQVTM and CDR2 is ANQGSEA in the germline V gene.

The CDR3 spells CASSPDKSSGNTIYF. CDR3 coding DNA: TGTGCCAGCTCGCCCGACAAGAGCTCTGGAAACACCATATATTTT. V usage is TRBV18 and J usage is TRBJ1-3; D call uncertain. The CDR3 runs 15 residues. Germline V gene sequence: CDR1 KGHSH, CDR2 LQKENI. Trimming removed 6 bases at V and 0 bases at J, with 12 bases between.

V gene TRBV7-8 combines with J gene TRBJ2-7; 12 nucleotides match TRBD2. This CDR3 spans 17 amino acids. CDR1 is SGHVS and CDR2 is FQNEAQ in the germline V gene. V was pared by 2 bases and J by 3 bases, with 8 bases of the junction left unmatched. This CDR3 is CASSLIPRTSGNYEQYF. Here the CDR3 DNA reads TGTGCCAGCAGCTTAATTCCTCGGACTAGCGGGAACTACGAGCAGTACTTC.

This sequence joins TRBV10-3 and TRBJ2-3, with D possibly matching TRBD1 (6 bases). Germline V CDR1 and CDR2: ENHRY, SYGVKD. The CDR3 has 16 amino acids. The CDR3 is CTSSPLGGTGMNTQYF. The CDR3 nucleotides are TGTACCAGCTCCCCCCTTGGGGGTACAGGGATGAATACGCAGTATTTT.

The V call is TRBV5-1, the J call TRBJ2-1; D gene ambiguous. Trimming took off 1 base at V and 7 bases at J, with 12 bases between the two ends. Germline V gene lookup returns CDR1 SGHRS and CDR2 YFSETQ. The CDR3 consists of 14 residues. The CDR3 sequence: CASSLSGIENEQFF. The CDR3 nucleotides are TGCGCCAGCAGCTTGAGTGGGATTGAGAATGAGCAGTTCTTC.

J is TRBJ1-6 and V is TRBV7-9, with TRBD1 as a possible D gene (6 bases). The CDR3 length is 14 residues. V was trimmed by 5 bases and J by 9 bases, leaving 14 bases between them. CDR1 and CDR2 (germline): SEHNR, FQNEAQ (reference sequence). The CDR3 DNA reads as TGTGCCAGCAGCCCTACAGGGAGGAGTTCACCCCTCCACTTT. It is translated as CASSPTGRSSPLHF. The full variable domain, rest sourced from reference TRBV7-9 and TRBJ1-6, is DTGVSQNPRHKITKRGQNVTFRCDPISEHNRLYWYRQTLGQGPEFLTYFQNEAQLEKSRLLSDRFSAERPKGSFSTLEIQRTEQGDSAMYLCASSPTGRSSPLHFGNGTRLTVT.

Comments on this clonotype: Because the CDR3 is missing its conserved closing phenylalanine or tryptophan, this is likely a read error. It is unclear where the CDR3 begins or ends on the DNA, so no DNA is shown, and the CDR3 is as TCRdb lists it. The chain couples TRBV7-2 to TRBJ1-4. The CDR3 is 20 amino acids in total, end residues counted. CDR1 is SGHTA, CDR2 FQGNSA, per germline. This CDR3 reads CASSLGRRLAGEGETQYFGP.

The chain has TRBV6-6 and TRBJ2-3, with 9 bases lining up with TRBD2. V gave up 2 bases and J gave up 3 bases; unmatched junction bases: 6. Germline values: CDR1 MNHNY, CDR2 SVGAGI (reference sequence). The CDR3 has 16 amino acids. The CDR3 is CASSYGNSGGTDTQYF. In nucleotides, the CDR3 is TGTGCCAGCAGTTACGGGAATAGCGGGGGAACAGATACGCAGTATTTT.

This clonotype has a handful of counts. The CDR3 spells CASSRQDTYEQYF. The CDR3 nucleotides are TGTGCCAGCAGTAGACAGGACACCTACGAGCAGTACTTC. This rearrangement joins TRBV2 to TRBJ2-7; weak D call: TRBD1 (6 bases). Trimming left V 5 bases short and J 2 bases short, with 10 bases between. Germline V CDR1 and CDR2: SNHLY, FYNNEI. The CDR3 spans 13 residues.

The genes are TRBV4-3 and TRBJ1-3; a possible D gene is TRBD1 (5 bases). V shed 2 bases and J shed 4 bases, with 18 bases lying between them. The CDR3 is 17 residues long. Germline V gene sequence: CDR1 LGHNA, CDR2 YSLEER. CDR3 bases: TGCGCCAGCAGCCAACTTTACCCCTTGGGGCCAGGAAACACCATATATTTT. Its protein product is CASSQLYPLGPGNTIYF.

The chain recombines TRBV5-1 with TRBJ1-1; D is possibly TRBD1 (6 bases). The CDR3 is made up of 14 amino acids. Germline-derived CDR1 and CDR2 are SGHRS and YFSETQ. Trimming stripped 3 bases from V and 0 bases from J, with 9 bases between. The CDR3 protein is CASSSDSLNTEAFF. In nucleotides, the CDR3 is TGCGCCAGCAGCTCGGACAGCCTGAACACTGAAGCTTTCTTT.

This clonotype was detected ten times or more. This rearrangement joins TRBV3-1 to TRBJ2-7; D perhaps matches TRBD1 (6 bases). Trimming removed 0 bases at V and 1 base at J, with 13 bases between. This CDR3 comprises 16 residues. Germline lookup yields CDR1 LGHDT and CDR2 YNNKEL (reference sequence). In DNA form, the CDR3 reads TGTGCCAGCAGCCAAGATTCGGGGACACTATCCTACGAGCAGTACTTC. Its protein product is CASSQDSGTLSYEQYF.